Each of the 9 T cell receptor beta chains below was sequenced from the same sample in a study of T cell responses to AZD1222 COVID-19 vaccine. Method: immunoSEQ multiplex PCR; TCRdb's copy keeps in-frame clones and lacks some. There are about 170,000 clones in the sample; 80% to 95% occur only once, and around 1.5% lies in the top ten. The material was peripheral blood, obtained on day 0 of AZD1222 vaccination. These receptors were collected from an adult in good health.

The CDR3 DNA sequence: TGCGCCAGCAGCTCCTTGCCGGGGGACTCCTACGAGCAGTACTTC. Its protein is CASSSLPGDSYEQYF. The rearrangement joins TRBV5-1 to TRBJ2-7; possible D gene TRBD2, 6 bases. Between the trimmed V and J ends, which lost 3 bases and 0 bases, there was a span of 13 bases. This CDR3 comprises 15 residues. From germline, CDR1 is SGHRS and CDR2 YFSETQ. Combining the CDR3 with reference TRBV5-1 and TRBJ2-7 gives the whole variable domain KAGVTQTPRYLIKTRGQQVTLSCSPISGHRSVSWYQQTPGQGLQFLFEYFSETQRNKGNFPGRFSGRQFSNSRSEMNVSTLELGDSALYLCASSSLPGDSYEQYFGPGTRLTVT.

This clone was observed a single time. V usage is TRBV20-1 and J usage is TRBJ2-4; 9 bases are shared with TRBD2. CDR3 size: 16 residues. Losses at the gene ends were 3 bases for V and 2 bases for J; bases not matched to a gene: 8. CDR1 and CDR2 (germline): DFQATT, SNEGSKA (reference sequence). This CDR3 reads CSASAGGRKTKNIQYF. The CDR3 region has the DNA TGCAGTGCTAGTGCGGGGGGGAGGAAGACCAAAAACATTCAGTACTTC.

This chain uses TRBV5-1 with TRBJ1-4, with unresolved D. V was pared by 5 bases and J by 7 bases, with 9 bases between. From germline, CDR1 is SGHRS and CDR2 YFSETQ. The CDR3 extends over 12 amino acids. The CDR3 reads CASRAEGEKLFF. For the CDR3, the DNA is TGCGCCAGCAGGGCAGAGGGTGAAAAACTGTTTTTT. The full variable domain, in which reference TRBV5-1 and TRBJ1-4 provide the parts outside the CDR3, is KAGVTQTPRYLIKTRGQQVTLSCSPISGHRSVSWYQQTPGQGLQFLFEYFSETQRNKGNFPGRFSGRQFSNSRSEMNVSTLELGDSALYLCASRAEGEKLFFGSGTQLSVL.

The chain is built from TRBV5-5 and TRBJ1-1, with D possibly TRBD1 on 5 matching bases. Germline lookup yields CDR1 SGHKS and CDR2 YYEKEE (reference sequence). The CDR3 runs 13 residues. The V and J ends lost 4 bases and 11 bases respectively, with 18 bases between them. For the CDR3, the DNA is TGTGCCAGCAGCAGGGACCAACCCCCCTGGGCTTTCTTT. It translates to CASSRDQPPWAFF.

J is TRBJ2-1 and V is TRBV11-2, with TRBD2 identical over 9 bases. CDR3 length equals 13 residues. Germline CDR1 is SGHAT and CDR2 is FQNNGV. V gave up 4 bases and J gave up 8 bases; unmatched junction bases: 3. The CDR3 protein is CASSWGTSYEQFF. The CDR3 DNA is TGTGCCAGCAGCTGGGGGACTAGCTATGAGCAGTTCTTC.

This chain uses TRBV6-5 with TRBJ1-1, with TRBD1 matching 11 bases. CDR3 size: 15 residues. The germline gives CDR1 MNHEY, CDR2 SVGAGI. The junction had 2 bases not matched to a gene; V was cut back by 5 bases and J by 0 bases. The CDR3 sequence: CASSRTGGMNTEAFF. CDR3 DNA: TGTGCCAGCAGTAGGACAGGGGGCATGAACACTGAAGCTTTCTTT.

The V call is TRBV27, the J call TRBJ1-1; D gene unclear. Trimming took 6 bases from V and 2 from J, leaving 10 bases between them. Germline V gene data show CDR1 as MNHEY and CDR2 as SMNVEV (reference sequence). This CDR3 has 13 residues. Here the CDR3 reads CASSYERNTEAFF. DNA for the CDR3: TGTGCCAGCAGCTACGAGAGAAACACTGAAGCTTTCTTT.

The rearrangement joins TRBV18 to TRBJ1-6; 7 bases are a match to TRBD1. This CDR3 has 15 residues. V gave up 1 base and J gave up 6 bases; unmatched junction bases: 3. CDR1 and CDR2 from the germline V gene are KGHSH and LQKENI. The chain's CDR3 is CASSPQGARNSPLHF. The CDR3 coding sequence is TGTGCCAGCTCACCACAGGGGGCACGTAATTCACCCCTCCACTTT.

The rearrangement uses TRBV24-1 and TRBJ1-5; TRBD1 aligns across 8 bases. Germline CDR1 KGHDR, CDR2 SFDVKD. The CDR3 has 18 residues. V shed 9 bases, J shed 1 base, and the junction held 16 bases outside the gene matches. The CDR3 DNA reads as TGTGCCACCTTCGGGGGACAGGTTGAAATTTTAAGCAATCAGCCCCAGCATTTT. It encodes CATFGGQVEILSNQPQHF.